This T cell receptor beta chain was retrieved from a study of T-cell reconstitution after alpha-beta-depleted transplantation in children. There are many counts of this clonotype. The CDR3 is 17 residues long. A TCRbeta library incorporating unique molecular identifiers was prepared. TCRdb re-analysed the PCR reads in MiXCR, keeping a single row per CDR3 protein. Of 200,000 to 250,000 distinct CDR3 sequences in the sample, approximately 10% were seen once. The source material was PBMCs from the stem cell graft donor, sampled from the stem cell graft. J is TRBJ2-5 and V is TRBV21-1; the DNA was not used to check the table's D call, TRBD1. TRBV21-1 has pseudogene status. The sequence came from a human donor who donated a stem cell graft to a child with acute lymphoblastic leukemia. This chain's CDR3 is CASSKGFGTLDGETQYF. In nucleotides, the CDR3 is TGTGCCAGCAGCAAAGGGTTCGGGACACTTGACGGGGAGACCCAGTACTTC.